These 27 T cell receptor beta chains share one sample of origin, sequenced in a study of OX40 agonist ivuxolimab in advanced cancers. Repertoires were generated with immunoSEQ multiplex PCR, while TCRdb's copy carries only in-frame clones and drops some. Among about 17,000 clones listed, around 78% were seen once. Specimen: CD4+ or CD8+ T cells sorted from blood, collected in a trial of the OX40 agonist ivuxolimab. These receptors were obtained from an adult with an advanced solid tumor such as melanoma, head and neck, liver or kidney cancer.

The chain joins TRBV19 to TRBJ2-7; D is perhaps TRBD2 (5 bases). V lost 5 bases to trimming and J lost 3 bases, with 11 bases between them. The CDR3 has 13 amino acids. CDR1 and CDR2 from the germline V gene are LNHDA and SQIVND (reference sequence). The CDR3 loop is CASSPGSIYEQYF. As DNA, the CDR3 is TGTGCCAGTAGTCCGGGATCCATCTACGAGCAGTACTTC.

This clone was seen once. CDR3: CAWSLGTGREDEQFF. The CDR3 DNA follows: TGTGCCTGGAGCCTGGGGACAGGGCGGGAAGATGAGCAGTTCTTC. The rearrangement links TRBV30 to TRBJ2-1; TRBD1 matches at 9 bases. V lost 3 bases, J lost 8 bases, and 11 bases stayed unmatched. Germline CDR1 GTSNPN, CDR2 SVGIG (reference sequence). The CDR3 sequence is 15 residues long.

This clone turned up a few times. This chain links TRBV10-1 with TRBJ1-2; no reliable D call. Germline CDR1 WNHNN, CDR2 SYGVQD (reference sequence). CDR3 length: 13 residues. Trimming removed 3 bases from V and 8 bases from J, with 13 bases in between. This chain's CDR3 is CASSDHPFGGYTF. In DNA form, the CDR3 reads TGCGCCAGCAGTGACCACCCTTTTGGAGGCTACACCTTC.

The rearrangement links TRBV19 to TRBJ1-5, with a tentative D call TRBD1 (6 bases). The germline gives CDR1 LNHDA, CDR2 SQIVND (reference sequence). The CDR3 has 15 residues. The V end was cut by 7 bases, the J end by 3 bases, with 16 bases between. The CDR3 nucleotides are TGTGCCAGTAACAGACAGGACGACGACAATCAGCCCCAGCATTTT. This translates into CASNRQDDDNQPQHF.

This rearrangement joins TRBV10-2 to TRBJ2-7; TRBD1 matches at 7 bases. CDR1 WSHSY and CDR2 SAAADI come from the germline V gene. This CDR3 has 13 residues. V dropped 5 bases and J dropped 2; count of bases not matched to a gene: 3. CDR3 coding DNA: TGCGCCAGCAGTACGGGACAGCCCTACGAGCAGTACTTC. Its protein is CASSTGQPYEQYF.

DNA for the CDR3: TGTGCCAGCAGCCTGGACAGGGTAGGCACCGGGGAGCTGTTTTTT. This codes for CASSLDRVGTGELFF. V usage is TRBV14 and J usage is TRBJ2-2; 8 nucleotides agree with TRBD1. Germline lookup yields CDR1 SGHDN and CDR2 FVKESK. Germline trimming cut 4 bases from V and 4 bases from J; bases unmatched to any gene: 5. The CDR3 contains 15 residues.

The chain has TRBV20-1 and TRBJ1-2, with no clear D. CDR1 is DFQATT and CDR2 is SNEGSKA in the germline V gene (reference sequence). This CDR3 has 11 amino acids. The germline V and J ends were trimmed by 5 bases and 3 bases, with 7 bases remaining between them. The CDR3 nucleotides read TGCAGTGCTCGGCAGGACTATGGCTACACCTTC. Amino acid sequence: CSARQDYGYTF.

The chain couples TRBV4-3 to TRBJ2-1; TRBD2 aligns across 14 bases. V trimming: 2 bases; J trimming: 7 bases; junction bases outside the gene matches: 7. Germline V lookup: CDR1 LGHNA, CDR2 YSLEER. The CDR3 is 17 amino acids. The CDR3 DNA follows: TGCGCCAGCAGCCAACGGGAGGGACTAGCGGGGGTTAATGAGCAGTTCTTC. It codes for CASSQREGLAGVNEQFF.

CDR3 sequence: CASSPAQRESDTQYF. The CDR3 nucleotides are TGTGCCAGCAGCCCAGCCCAGCGGGAGTCAGATACGCAGTATTTT. The J gene is TRBJ2-3, the V gene TRBV7-9, with TRBD2 identical over 8 bases. The CDR3 is made up of 15 amino acids. The ends lost 5 bases at V and 4 bases at J; junction bases unmatched: 8. Per the germline V gene, CDR1 is SEHNR and CDR2 is FQNEAQ (reference sequence).

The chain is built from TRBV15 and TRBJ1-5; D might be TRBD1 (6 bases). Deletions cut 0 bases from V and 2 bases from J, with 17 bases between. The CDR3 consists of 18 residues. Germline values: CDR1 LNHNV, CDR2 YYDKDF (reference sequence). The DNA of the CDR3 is TGTGCCACCAGCAGAGATTCGAATACAGGGTCGGGCAATCAGCCCCAGCATTTT. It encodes CATSRDSNTGSGNQPQHF. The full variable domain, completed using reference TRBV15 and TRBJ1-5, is DAMVIQNPRYQVTQFGKPVTLSCSQTLNHNVMYWYQQKSSQAPKLLFHYYDKDFNNEADTPDNFQSRRPNTSFCFLDIRSPGLGDTAMYLCATSRDSNTGSGNQPQHFGDGTRLSIL.

In DNA, the CDR3 is TGTGCCAGCAGCGTAGATTGGGACATGGGGTACTACGAGCAGTACTTC. Its protein is CASSVDWDMGYYEQYF. The chain couples TRBV9 to TRBJ2-7, with TRBD1 as a possible D gene (6 bases). Trimming stripped 0 bases from V and 3 bases from J, with 16 bases between. CDR3 length equals 16 residues. Germline assignment: CDR1 SGDLS and CDR2 YYNGEE.

Written as DNA, the CDR3 is TGTGCCAGCAGCCCAGAGGACAGCGTCGGCCCCTACGAGCAGTACTTC. It is translated as CASSPEDSVGPYEQYF. The chain is built from TRBV9 and TRBJ2-7, with D possibly being TRBD1 (6 bases). Trimming took 4 bases from V and 2 from J, leaving 19 bases between them. The germline CDR1 and CDR2 sequences are SGDLS and YYNGEE. CDR3 length: 16 residues.

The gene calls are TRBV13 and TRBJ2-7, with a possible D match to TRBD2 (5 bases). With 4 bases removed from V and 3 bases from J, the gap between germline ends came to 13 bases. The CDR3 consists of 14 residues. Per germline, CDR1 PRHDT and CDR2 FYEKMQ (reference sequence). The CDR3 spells CASSYRDSNYEQYF. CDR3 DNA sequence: TGTGCCAGCAGCTACCGGGATTCAAACTACGAGCAGTACTTC.

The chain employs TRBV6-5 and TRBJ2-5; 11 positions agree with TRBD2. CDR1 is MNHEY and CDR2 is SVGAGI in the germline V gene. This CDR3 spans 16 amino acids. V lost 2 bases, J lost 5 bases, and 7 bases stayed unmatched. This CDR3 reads CASSYIAGGPRETQYF. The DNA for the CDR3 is TGTGCCAGCAGTTACATAGCGGGAGGGCCGAGGGAGACCCAGTACTTC.

CDR3 residues: CASSESRTGNTEAFF. CDR3 DNA: TGCGCCAGCAGTGAGTCCCGGACGGGGAACACTGAAGCTTTCTTT. The V gene is TRBV10-1, the J gene TRBJ1-1; no firm D call. The CDR3 consists of 15 residues. The V end was cut by 0 bases, the J end by 1 base, with 9 bases between. In germline, CDR1 is WNHNN, CDR2 SYGVQD (reference sequence).

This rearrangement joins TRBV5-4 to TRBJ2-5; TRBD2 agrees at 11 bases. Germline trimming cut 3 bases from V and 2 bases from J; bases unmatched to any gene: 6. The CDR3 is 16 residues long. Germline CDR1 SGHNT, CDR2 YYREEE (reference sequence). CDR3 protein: CASSSGTSGPQETQYF. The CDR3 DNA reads TGTGCCAGCAGCTCGGGGACTAGCGGACCACAAGAGACCCAGTACTTC.

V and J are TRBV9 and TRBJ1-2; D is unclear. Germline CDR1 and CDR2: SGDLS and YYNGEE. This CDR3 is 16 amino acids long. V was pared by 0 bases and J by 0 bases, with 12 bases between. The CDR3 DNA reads TGTGCCAGCAGCGTAGGTCGTTCCGGGACTAACTATGGCTACACCTTC. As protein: CASSVGRSGTNYGYTF.

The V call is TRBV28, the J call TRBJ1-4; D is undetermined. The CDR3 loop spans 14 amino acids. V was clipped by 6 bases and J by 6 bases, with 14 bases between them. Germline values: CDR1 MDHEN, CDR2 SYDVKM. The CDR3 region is CASSLERADEKLFF. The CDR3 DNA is TGTGCCAGCAGCCTTGAAAGGGCGGATGAAAAACTGTTTTTT.

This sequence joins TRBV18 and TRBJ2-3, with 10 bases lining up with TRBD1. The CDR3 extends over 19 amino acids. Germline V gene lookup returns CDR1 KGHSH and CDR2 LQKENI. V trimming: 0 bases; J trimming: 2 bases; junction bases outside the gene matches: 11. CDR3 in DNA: TGTGCCAGCTCACCACCACCGTCCTGGACAGGGGGGGACACAGATACGCAGTATTTT. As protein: CASSPPPSWTGGDTDTQYF.

CDR3 sequence reads: CASSYRGGPTDTQYF. Here the CDR3 DNA reads TGTGCCAGCAGTTACAGGGGGGGTCCCACAGATACGCAGTATTTT. This chain uses TRBV6-9 with TRBJ2-3; TRBD1 or TRBD2 may be the D gene (7 bases each). Germline V gene lookup returns CDR1 MNHGY and CDR2 SVAAGI. Trimming cost V 3 bases and J 2 bases, with 12 bases left between them. The CDR3 length is 15 residues.

The CDR3 protein is CASSQGPNTDTQYF. CDR3 DNA: TGCGCCAGCAGCCAGGGGCCTAATACAGATACGCAGTATTTT. The V gene is TRBV4-1, the J gene TRBJ2-3; weak D call: TRBD1 (5 bases). Germline-derived CDR1 and CDR2 are MGHRA and YSYEKL. There are 14 residues in the CDR3. The V gene lost 3 bases and the J gene lost 3 bases, with 10 bases spanning the gap.

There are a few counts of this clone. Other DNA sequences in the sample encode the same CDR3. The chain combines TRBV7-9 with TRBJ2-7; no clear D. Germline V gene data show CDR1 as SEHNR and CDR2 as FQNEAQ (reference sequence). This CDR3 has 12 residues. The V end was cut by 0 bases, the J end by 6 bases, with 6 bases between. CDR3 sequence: CASSLAGLEQYF. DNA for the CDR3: TGTGCCAGCAGCTTAGCGGGTCTCGAGCAGTACTTC.

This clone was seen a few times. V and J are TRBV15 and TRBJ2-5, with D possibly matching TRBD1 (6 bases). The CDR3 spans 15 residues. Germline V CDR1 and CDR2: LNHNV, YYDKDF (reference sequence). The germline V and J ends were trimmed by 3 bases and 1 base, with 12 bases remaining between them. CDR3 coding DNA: TGTGCCACCAGCAGGTTCACAGGGCCCCAAGAGACCCAGTACTTC. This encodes CATSRFTGPQETQYF. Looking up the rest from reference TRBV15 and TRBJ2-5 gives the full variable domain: DAMVIQNPRYQVTQFGKPVTLSCSQTLNHNVMYWYQQKSSQAPKLLFHYYDKDFNNEADTPDNFQSRRPNTSFCFLDIRSPGLGDTAMYLCATSRFTGPQETQYFGPGTRLLVL.

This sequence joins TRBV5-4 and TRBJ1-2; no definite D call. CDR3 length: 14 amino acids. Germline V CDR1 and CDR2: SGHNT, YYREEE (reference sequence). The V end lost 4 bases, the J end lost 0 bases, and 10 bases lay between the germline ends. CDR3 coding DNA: TGTGCCAGCAGCAACGGGGAGCCTAACTATGGCTACACCTTC. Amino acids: CASSNGEPNYGYTF. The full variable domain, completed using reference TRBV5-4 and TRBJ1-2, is ETGVTQSPTHLIKTRGQQVTLRCSSQSGHNTVSWYQQALGQGPQFIFQYYREEENGRGNFPPRFSGLQFPNYSSELNVNALELDDSALYLCASSNGEPNYGYTFGSGTRLTVV.

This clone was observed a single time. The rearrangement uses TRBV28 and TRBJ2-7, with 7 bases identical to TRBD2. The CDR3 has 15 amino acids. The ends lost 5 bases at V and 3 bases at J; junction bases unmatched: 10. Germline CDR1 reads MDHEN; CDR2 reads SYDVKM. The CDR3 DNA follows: TGTGCCAGCAGTGGTATCGGGACTATCCGCTACGAGCAGTACTTC. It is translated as CASSGIGTIRYEQYF.

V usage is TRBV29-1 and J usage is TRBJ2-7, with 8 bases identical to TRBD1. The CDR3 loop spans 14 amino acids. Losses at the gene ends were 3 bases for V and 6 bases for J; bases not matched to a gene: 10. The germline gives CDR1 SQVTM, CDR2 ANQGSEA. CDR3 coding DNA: TGCAGCGTTGAGACGGGACAGGCGATTATCGAGCAGTACTTC. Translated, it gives CSVETGQAIIEQYF.

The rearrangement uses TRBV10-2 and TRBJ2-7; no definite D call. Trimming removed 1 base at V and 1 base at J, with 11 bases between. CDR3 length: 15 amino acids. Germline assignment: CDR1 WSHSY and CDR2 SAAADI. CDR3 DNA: TGCGCCAGCAGTGAGTTGCTCAATGGGTCCTACGAGCAGTACTTC. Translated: CASSELLNGSYEQYF.